This T cell receptor beta chain was profiled in a study of T cell changes during pregnancy in multiple sclerosis. Measured with immunoSEQ multiplex PCR; TCRdb has only the in-frame clones, and not every one. The repertoire includes approximately 23,000 clones, roughly nine tenths of them detected once, and 0.67% sits in the top ten. This CDR3 spans 16 amino acids. The trim removed 1 base at V and 7 bases at J, leaving 9 bases unmatched. Germline values: CDR1 LGHNA, CDR2 YSLEER. The sequencing here drew on CD4+ T cells from peripheral blood mononuclear cells, taken in the third trimester of pregnancy. The sequence was collected from a female donor in good health, enrolled as a control in a pregnancy study. This rearrangement joins TRBV4-3 to TRBJ2-1, with 8 bases fitting TRBD2. Here the CDR3 reads CASSQVWRGARNEQFF. In DNA form, the CDR3 reads TGCGCCAGCAGCCAAGTCTGGCGGGGGGCAAGGAATGAGCAGTTCTTC.